Presented here are 8 T cell receptor beta chains from one specimen sequenced in a study of shared clonotypes between healthy human individuals. Data came from immunoSEQ multiplex PCR; TCRdb stores just in-frame clones and leaves some out. The table has 1.4 million or so clones, approximately 98.5% seen once. The specimen was naive CD4+ T cells sorted from blood. Subset given: CD45RA+ positively selected. The receptors were sampled from a man aged 25-45 years in good health.

The gene calls are TRBV9 and TRBJ2-7; D is ambiguous. The ends were cut back, 0 bases at V and 6 bases at J, with 7 bases in the middle. The CDR3 contains 12 residues. Germline CDR1 is SGDLS and CDR2 is YYNGEE. As DNA, the CDR3 is TGTGCCAGCAGCGTAGAACCCGGCGAGCAGTACTTC. Residues: CASSVEPGEQYF. Supplemented by reference TRBV9 and TRBJ2-7, the full variable domain reads DSGVTQTPKHLITATGQRVTLRCSPRSGDLSVYWYQQSLDQGLQFLIQYYNGEERAKGNILERFSAQQFPDLHSELNLSSLELGDSALYFCASSVEPGEQYFGPGTRLTVT.

V and J are TRBV15 and TRBJ2-1; weak D call: TRBD2 (5 bases). Germline V gene lookup returns CDR1 LNHNV and CDR2 YYDKDF (reference sequence). The CDR3 runs to 15 residues. V gave up 4 bases and J gave up 5 bases, with 15 bases separating them. The CDR3 DNA follows: TGTGCCACCAGCATAGACCCGGGATCCAACAATGAGCAGTTCTTC. Residues: CATSIDPGSNNEQFF.

The chain uses TRBV6-4 and TRBJ2-5, with TRBD1 matching 7 bases. V dropped 4 bases and J dropped 4; count of bases not matched to a gene: 3. This CDR3 comprises 13 residues. Germline CDR1 MRHNA, CDR2 SNTAGT. CDR3 bases: TGTGCCAGCAGTGGGGACAGCGGAGAGACCCAGTACTTC. This sequence encodes CASSGDSGETQYF.

This rearrangement joins TRBV7-3 to TRBJ2-1; 16 bases are shared with TRBD2. Germline values: CDR1 SGHTA, CDR2 FQGTGA. The CDR3 length is 15 residues. The ends lost 3 bases at V and 9 bases at J; junction bases unmatched: 2. The CDR3 nucleotides read TGTGCCAGCAGCTTGGGACTAGCGGGAGGGTTTGAGCAGTTCTTC. Encoded protein: CASSLGLAGGFEQFF.

The chain combines TRBV5-4 with TRBJ1-2; no definite D call. This CDR3 is built from 13 residues. From germline, CDR1 is SGHNT and CDR2 YYREEE (reference sequence). V was trimmed by 4 bases and J by 6 bases, leaving 13 bases between them. The CDR3 here is CASSPTRYDGYTF. The DNA for the CDR3 is TGTGCCAGCAGCCCCACGCGGTATGATGGCTACACCTTC.

The chain links TRBV5-1 to TRBJ2-5; the D is unclear. The germline CDR1 and CDR2 sequences are SGHRS and YFSETQ. The CDR3 covers 12 residues. The V gene lost 0 bases and the J gene lost 7 bases, with 7 bases spanning the gap. CDR3 sequence (DNA): TGCGCCAGCAGCTTGGACAAGGCGACCCAGTACTTC. Protein sequence: CASSLDKATQYF. The full variable domain, completed using reference TRBV5-1 and TRBJ2-5, is KAGVTQTPRYLIKTRGQQVTLSCSPISGHRSVSWYQQTPGQGLQFLFEYFSETQRNKGNFPGRFSGRQFSNSRSEMNVSTLELGDSALYLCASSLDKATQYFGPGTRLLVL.

Of note for this clone: Other DNA variants within this sample encode the same CDR3. The gene calls are TRBV27 and TRBJ2-3; D tentatively fits TRBD1 or TRBD2 (5 bases each). V was pared by 3 bases and J by 3 bases, with 10 bases between. CDR1 is MNHEY, CDR2 SMNVEV, per germline (reference sequence). The CDR3 consists of 14 residues. The CDR3 bases are TGTGCCAGCAGTTTGGGGCTAGCAACAGATACGCAGTATTTT. Amino acid sequence: CASSLGLATDTQYF.

The rearrangement links TRBV10-2 to TRBJ2-7, with TRBD2 as a possible D gene (6 bases). CDR3 length: 13 amino acids. Germline lookup yields CDR1 WSHSY and CDR2 SAAADI. V lost 7 bases and J lost 2, with 12 bases in between. CDR3 sequence (DNA): TGCGCCAGCACCTCCGGGGGAACCTACGAGCAGTACTTC. This translates into CASTSGGTYEQYF.